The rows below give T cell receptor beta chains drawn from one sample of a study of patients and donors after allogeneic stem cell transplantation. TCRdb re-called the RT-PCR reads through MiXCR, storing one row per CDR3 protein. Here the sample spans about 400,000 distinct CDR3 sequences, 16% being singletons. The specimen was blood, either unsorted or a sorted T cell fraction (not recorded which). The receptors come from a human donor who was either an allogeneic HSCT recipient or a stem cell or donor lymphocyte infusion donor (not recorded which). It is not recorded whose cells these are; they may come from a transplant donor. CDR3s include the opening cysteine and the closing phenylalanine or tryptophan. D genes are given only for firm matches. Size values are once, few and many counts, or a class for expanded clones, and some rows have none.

CASSLGETSYTQYF,TGTGCCAGCAGCCTAGGAGAGACTAGCTATACGCAGTATTTT,many,TRBD2,TRBV12-3/TRBV12-4,TRBJ2-3
CASIEWGRGEKLFF,TGTGCCAGCATCGAATGGGGGAGGGGCGAAAAACTGTTTTTT,-,-,TRBV2,TRBJ1-4
CASSLGVAGAYNEQFF,TGTGCCAGCAGCTTAGGGGTAGCGGGAGCGTACAATGAGCAGTTCTTC,few,TRBD2,TRBV5-5,TRBJ2-1
CASSQVVSTSGRGGRFF,TGTGCCAGCAGCCAAGTCGTATCGACTAGCGGGAGGGGTGGTCGGTTCTTC,few,TRBD2,TRBV3-1,TRBJ2-1
CASSKFRATNEKLFF,TGTGCCAGCAGCAAATTTAGGGCAACTAATGAAAAACTGTTTTTT,-,-,TRBV21-1,TRBJ1-4
CACADHTGELFF,TGTGCCTGCGCCGATCACACCGGGGAGCTGTTTTTT,-,-,TRBV19,TRBJ2-2
CASSFAGTGFYNSPLHF,TGTGCCAGCAGTTTCGCAGGAACCGGCTTCTATAATTCACCCCTCCACTTT,many,-,TRBV12-3/TRBV12-4,TRBJ1-6
CASSSPVGQARFSNQPQHF,TGCGCCAGCAGCTCCCCGGTGGGACAGGCCCGTTTTAGCAATCAGCCCCAGCATTTT,few,TRBD1,TRBV5-1,TRBJ1-5
CASSFDIYRGPLSFKRTEAFF,TGCGCCAGCAGTTTCGATATCTACAGGGGGCCCCTTTCCTTCAAGAGAACTGAAGCTTTCTTT,-,TRBD1,TRBV5-1,TRBJ1-1
CATSQPLAGANVLTF,TGTGCCACCAGTCAACCGCTGGCTGGGGCCAACGTCCTGACTTTC,-,-,TRBV24-1,TRBJ2-6
CASSQAVTHYNEQFF,TGTGCCAGCAGCCAAGCGGTGACGCACTACAATGAGCAGTTCTTC,few,-,TRBV3-1,TRBJ2-1
CATSSPLVGLAPPDTQYF,TGTGCCACCAGCAGCCCCCTTGTAGGACTAGCGCCGCCAGATACGCAGTATTTT,-,TRBD2,TRBV15,TRBJ2-3
CASSLRPSGRHNEQFF,TGCGCCAGCAGCTTGCGGCCTAGCGGGAGACACAATGAGCAGTTCTTC,-,TRBD2,TRBV5-1,TRBJ2-1
CSGGQETQYF,TGCAGCGGGGGTCAAGAGACCCAGTACTTC,few,-,TRBV29-1,TRBJ2-5
CASLASVAGSTDTQYF,TGTGCCAGCTTAGCTTCTGTAGCGGGGAGCACAGATACGCAGTATTTT,-,TRBD2,TRBV7-2,TRBJ2-3
CASSYRRTGELFF,TGCGCCAGCAGCTATCGAAGGACCGGGGAGCTGTTTTTT,many,-,TRBV5-1,TRBJ2-2
CASSPSPGTGTDTQYF,TGCGCCAGCAGCCCCAGTCCCGGGACAGGGACGGATACGCAGTATTTT,-,TRBD1,TRBV5-1,TRBJ2-3
CASSPFSADLYEQYF,TGTGCCAGCTCACCATTTTCGGCGGACCTCTACGAGCAGTACTTC,few,-,TRBV18,TRBJ2-7
CASRSATGSGQPQHF,TGTGCCAGCAGAAGTGCGACAGGGTCGGGACAGCCCCAGCATTTT,-,TRBD1,TRBV6-1,TRBJ1-5
CASSSQGSVNTEAFF,TGTGCCAGCAGCAGCCAAGGGTCCGTGAACACTGAAGCTTTCTTT,-,-,TRBV11-3,TRBJ1-1
CASSLVAESRGEQFF,TGTGCCAGCAGCTTAGTGGCAGAATCTCGTGGTGAGCAGTTCTTC,few,-,TRBV7-9,TRBJ2-1
CASSRRGEAFF,TGTGCCAGCAGTCGCCGGGGCGAAGCTTTCTTT,-,-,TRBV6-2/TRBV6-3,TRBJ1-1
CASSPQAGVHNEQFF,TGTGCCAGCTCACCCCAAGCGGGGGTACACAATGAGCAGTTCTTC,few,TRBD2,TRBV18,TRBJ2-1
CASSTSTSGDSNTGELFF,TGTGCCAGCAGCACCTCAACTAGCGGGGACTCGAACACCGGGGAGCTGTTTTTT,-,TRBD2,TRBV13,TRBJ2-2
CSARRDDPGGSPLHF,TGCAGTGCTAGAAGGGACGACCCTGGGGGCTCACCCCTCCACTTT,many,-,TRBV20-1,TRBJ1-6
CASSWNSGDPLEQYF,TGTGCCAGCAGCTGGAATAGCGGGGACCCTCTGGAGCAGTACTTC,-,TRBD2,TRBV5-4,TRBJ2-7
CASSPGQGPLYF,TGTGCCAGTAGTCCAGGACAGGGACCATTATACTTC,-,TRBD1,TRBV19,TRBJ2-4
CASSVTSGVVEQYF,TGTGCCAGCTCAGTGACTAGCGGGGTTGTCGAGCAGTACTTC,many,TRBD2,TRBV18,TRBJ2-7
CAWRRGVLTDTQYF,TGTGCCTGGAGAAGAGGGGTCCTCACAGATACGCAGTATTTT,few,-,TRBV30,TRBJ2-3
CSARGTVTPPISSYNEQFF,TGCAGTGCTAGAGGAACAGTTACACCCCCCATAAGCTCCTACAATGAGCAGTTCTTC,-,-,TRBV20-1,TRBJ2-1
CASSLVFTSGGPYEQYF,TGTGCCAGCAGTTTAGTTTTTACTAGCGGGGGGCCCTACGAGCAGTACTTC,-,TRBD2,TRBV28,TRBJ2-7
CASSLQANYNSPLHF,TGTGCCAGCAGCTTACAGGCAAACTATAATTCACCCCTCCACTTT,-,-,TRBV7-6,TRBJ1-6
CASSIGTGGNGYTF,TGTGCCAGCAGCATTGGGACAGGGGGAAATGGCTACACCTTC,-,TRBD1,TRBV7-9,TRBJ1-2
CASSPGQSNEQFF,TGTGCCAGCAGCCCAGGACAGAGCAATGAGCAGTTCTTC,-,-,TRBV11-3,TRBJ2-1
CASSGEDRENGYTF,TGTGCCAGCAGCGGGGAGGACAGGGAGAATGGCTACACCTTC,few,TRBD1,TRBV7-9,TRBJ1-2
CSAREGTAKNIQYF,TGCAGTGCTAGAGAGGGGACAGCCAAAAACATTCAGTACTTC,few,-,TRBV20-1,TRBJ2-4